The rows below give T cell receptor beta chains drawn from one sample of a study of cytomegalovirus exposure and HLA in healthy donors. The table came from immunoSEQ multiplex PCR; TCRdb's copy has only in-frame clones and leaves some out. The sample records approximately 100,000 clones, around two thirds being singletons. The sample consisted of PBMCs. These TCRs come from a human donor in good health. The CDR3 runs from the conserved cysteine through the conserved F or W. A D gene is named only where the DNA matches it firmly. Some rows mark clone size as missing; the rest say once, few, many or name a class of expanded clone.

>15|TRBJ1-6|.|.|TRBV6-5
CASSIQAPRDSPLHF
TGTGCCAGCAGCATACAGGCCCCCAGGGATTCACCCCTCCACTTT
>17|TRBJ2-5|.|few|TRBV7-2
CASSLVGQQALQETQYF
TGTGCCAGCAGCTTAGTAGGACAGCAAGCACTGCAAGAGACCCAGTACTTC
>15|TRBJ1-5|.|.|TRBV30
CAWSVGARSIQPQHF
TGTGCCTGGAGTGTAGGGGCGAGGAGCATTCAGCCCCAGCATTTT
>14|TRBJ2-7|TRBD2|.|TRBV5-1
CASSGLAGNNEQYF
TGCGCCAGCAGCGGGCTAGCGGGAAACAACGAGCAGTACTTC
>16|TRBJ2-2|TRBD1|.|TRBV9
CASSIQDRGSTGELFF
TGTGCCAGCAGCATCCAAGACAGGGGTAGCACCGGGGAGCTGTTTTTT
>15|TRBJ2-5|.|.|TRBV7-8
CASSHNRQFQETQYF
TGTGCCAGCAGCCATAATCGACAATTTCAAGAGACCCAGTACTTC
>17|TRBJ2-1|.|.|TRBV5-1
CASSQVRGPSSYNEQFF
TGCGCCAGCAGTCAGGTGCGGGGCCCGAGCTCCTACAATGAGCAGTTCTTC
>15|TRBJ1-6|.|.|TRBV7-2
CASSLDGQRNSPLHF
TGTGCCAGCAGCTTAGATGGACAGCGGAATTCACCCCTCCACTTT
>15|TRBJ1-3|TRBD1|.|TRBV6-5
CASSYGTGDGNTIYF
TGTGCCAGCAGTTACGGGACAGGGGACGGAAACACCATATATTTT
>17|TRBJ2-6|TRBD1|.|TRBV27
CASSFKGALSGANVLTF
TGTGCCAGCAGTTTCAAGGGGGCACTCTCTGGGGCCAACGTCCTGACTTTC
>15|TRBJ1-2|TRBD1|.|TRBV10-2
CASSAGGAWNYGYTF
TGCGCCAGCAGTGCAGGGGGCGCATGGAACTATGGCTACACCTTC
>16|TRBJ1-4|.|.|TRBV29-1
CSVIPSHALGGEKLFF
TGCAGCGTGATCCCCTCCCACGCCCTAGGTGGTGAAAAACTGTTTTTT
>14|TRBJ1-1|TRBD1|.|TRBV5-6
CASSHGTANTEAFF
TGTGCCAGCAGCCACGGGACAGCGAACACTGAAGCTTTCTTT
>15|TRBJ2-5|TRBD2|few|TRBV5-6
CASSPGTRSQETQYF
TGTGCCAGCAGCCCCGGGACTAGGAGCCAAGAGACCCAGTACTTC
>16|TRBJ1-2|.|.|TRBV28
CASSSPAGSGLVGYTF
TGTGCCAGCAGTTCGCCGGCCGGATCAGGGCTGGTTGGCTACACCTTC
>13|TRBJ2-5|.|.|TRBV4-1
CASSQVRGETQYF
TGCGCCAGCAGCCAAGTTAGAGGCGAGACCCAGTACTTC
>15|TRBJ1-1|.|.|TRBV6-5
CASSYEGGLNTEAFF
TGTGCCAGCAGTTACGAAGGCGGGTTGAACACTGAAGCTTTCTTT
>16|TRBJ1-1|.|few|TRBV9
CASSLSSDSRNTEAFF
TGTGCCAGCAGCCTCTCATCGGACAGTCGTAACACTGAAGCTTTCTTT
>14|TRBJ2-1|TRBD2|.|TRBV6-5
CASSLAGGGNEQFF
TGTGCCAGCAGTTTAGCGGGAGGTGGCAATGAGCAGTTCTTC
>16|TRBJ2-4|TRBD2|.|TRBV6-6
CASSLGSGLAGNIQYF
TGTGCCAGCAGCCTGGGCTCAGGACTAGCGGGAAACATTCAGTACTTC
>15|TRBJ2-5|TRBD1|.|TRBV2
CASSEVLQGLGAVDF
TGTGCCAGCAGTGAGGTCCTACAGGGGTTGGGGGCGGTGGACTTC
>13|TRBJ1-1|.|.|TRBV19
CASISVPGTEAFF
TGTGCCAGTATAAGTGTACCGGGTACTGAAGCTTTCTTT
>13|TRBJ2-7|.|.|TRBV6-6
CASSPRTLYEQYF
TGTGCCAGCAGCCCCAGGACACTCTACGAGCAGTACTTC
>13|TRBJ1-1|.|.|TRBV30
CAWRSFSGAEAFF
TGTGCCTGGAGGTCCTTTTCGGGGGCTGAAGCTTTCTTT
>13|TRBJ1-5|.|.|TRBV19
CASSARDRQPQHF
TGTGCCAGTAGTGCCAGGGATCGTCAGCCCCAGCATTTT
>16|TRBJ1-5|TRBD1|.|TRBV28
CASSFRSQGGNQPQHF
TGTGCCAGCAGTTTTAGATCCCAGGGGGGCAATCAGCCCCAGCATTTT
>14|TRBJ2-3|.|few|TRBV7-8
CASSLTPRTDTQYF
TGTGCCAGCAGCTTAACTCCACGCACAGATACGCAGTATTTT
>14|TRBJ1-6|.|.|TRBV27
CASMGRRSNSPLHF
TGTGCCAGCATGGGTAGGCGGAGTAATTCACCCCTCCACTTT
>16|TRBJ1-1|TRBD1|.|TRBV27
CASSLSDRGLVTEAFF
TGTGCCAGCAGTTTATCGGACAGGGGCCTTGTCACTGAAGCTTTCTTT
>15|TRBJ1-4|.|.|TRBV19
CASSIHRGAGEKLFF
TGTGCCAGTAGTATACATAGGGGCGCCGGGGAAAAACTGTTTTTT
>19|TRBJ2-7|.|few|TRBV7-8
CASSSNTRIEGGRAYEQYF
TGTGCCAGCAGCTCCAACACTCGAATCGAGGGCGGCCGAGCCTACGAGCAGTACTTC
>16|TRBJ1-6|.|.|TRBV6-5
CASSYSVGGDNSPLHF
TGTGCCAGCAGCTACTCGGTGGGGGGGGATAATTCACCCCTCCACTTT
>14|TRBJ1-4|TRBD1|.|TRBV6-6
CASISPGQGGKLFF
TGTGCCAGCATCAGCCCGGGACAGGGGGGAAAACTGTTTTTT
>12|TRBJ1-2|.|once|TRBV6-1
CASSSGQSGYTF
TGTGCCAGCAGTTCCGGACAGTCTGGCTACACCTTC
>11|TRBJ2-1|.|.|TRBV7-9
CASSGVNEQFF
TGTGCCAGCAGCGGAGTGAATGAGCAGTTCTTC
>15|TRBJ2-1|TRBD1|.|TRBV5-1
CASSVGTGGYNEQFF
TGCGCCAGCAGCGTCGGGACAGGGGGCTACAATGAGCAGTTCTTC
>15|TRBJ2-1|.|.|TRBV15
CATSRSRLQGNEQFF
TGTGCCACCAGCAGAAGCCGACTTCAGGGCAATGAGCAGTTCTTC
>16|TRBJ2-5|.|few|TRBV9
CASSVATQTGQETQYF
TGTGCCAGCAGCGTAGCCACTCAGACAGGTCAAGAGACCCAGTACTTC
>17|TRBJ2-1|.|once|TRBV5-1
CASSPLVASGGNSEQFF
TGCGCCAGCAGCCCCCTGGTGGCGTCCGGAGGGAACAGTGAGCAGTTCTTC
>17|TRBJ1-3|.|.|TRBV18
CASSPIGGAGTGNTIYF
TGTGCCAGCTCACCGATCGGGGGGGCCGGAACTGGAAACACCATATATTTT
>15|TRBJ1-2|TRBD1|few|TRBV6-5
CASSLGGQGLYGYTF
TGTGCCAGCAGCCTAGGGGGACAGGGGCTCTATGGCTACACCTTC
>14|TRBJ2-3|.|.|TRBV7-3
CASSLTPSTDTQYF
TGTGCCAGCAGCTTGACACCTAGCACAGATACGCAGTATTTT
>13|TRBJ1-1|TRBD1|once|TRBV6-1
CASSLDRVNEAFF
TGTGCCAGCAGTCTCGACAGGGTCAATGAAGCTTTCTTT
>14|TRBJ1-1|.|.|TRBV28
CASSSSQGATEAFF
TGTGCCAGCAGTTCCTCACAGGGTGCCACTGAAGCTTTCTTT
>15|TRBJ1-1|.|.|TRBV6-5
CASSSRTGRWTEAFF
TGTGCCAGCAGTTCTAGGACGGGGAGGTGGACTGAAGCTTTCTTT
>11|TRBJ2-2|.|.|TRBV30
CARLQVGELFF
TGTGCCCGCCTTCAGGTCGGGGAGCTGTTTTTT
>14|TRBJ1-1|TRBD1|.|TRBV5-6
CASSPGQVNTEAFF
TGTGCCAGCAGCCCGGGACAGGTAAACACTGAAGCTTTCTTT
>15|TRBJ2-5|.|once|TRBV2
CASSEWGAVQETQYF
TGTGCCAGCAGTGAATGGGGAGCGGTCCAAGAGACCCAGTACTTC
>14|TRBJ1-5|.|.|TRBV7-2
CASSLTQLYQPQHF
TGTGCCAGCAGCTTAACACAGTTGTATCAGCCCCAGCATTTT
>16|TRBJ2-7|TRBD1|.|TRBV15
CATSRVAGQGGGEQYF
TGTGCCACCAGCAGAGTGGCCGGACAGGGGGGTGGCGAGCAGTACTTC
>16|TRBJ1-2|.|.|TRBV28
CASNGQIRADSHGYTF
TGTGCCAGCAATGGGCAAATCAGGGCAGATTCTCATGGCTACACCTTC
>15|TRBJ1-3|TRBD1|.|TRBV18
CASSPTGEPGNTIYF
TGTGCCAGCTCACCAACAGGGGAACCTGGAAACACCATATATTTT
>16|TRBJ2-1|TRBD1|few|TRBV5-1
CASSLKGTGFDNEQFF
TGCGCCAGCAGCTTAAAAGGGACAGGGTTCGACAATGAGCAGTTCTTC
>16|TRBJ2-1|TRBD2|.|TRBV6-6
CASRSLKTSGVDEQFF
TGTGCCAGCAGAAGCTTAAAGACTAGCGGGGTCGATGAGCAGTTCTTC
>14|TRBJ1-4|TRBD1|.|TRBV7-6
CASSLGTGVEKLFF
TGTGCCAGCAGCTTAGGGACAGGGGTTGAAAAACTGTTTTTT
>14|TRBJ1-6|.|.|TRBV28
CASSSLAANSPLHF
TGTGCCAGCAGTTCGTTGGCTGCAAATTCACCCCTCCACTTT
>13|TRBJ1-2|.|.|TRBV2
CASSHGANYGYTF
TGTGCCAGCAGTCACGGGGCTAACTATGGCTACACCTTC
>13|TRBJ1-5|.|once|TRBV5-1
CASSPEGNQPQHF
TGCGCCAGCAGCCCGGAGGGGAATCAGCCCCAGCATTTT
>15|TRBJ1-4|TRBD1|.|TRBV7-9
CASSLPQGANEKLFF
TGTGCCAGCAGCTTACCTCAGGGGGCTAATGAAAAACTGTTTTTT